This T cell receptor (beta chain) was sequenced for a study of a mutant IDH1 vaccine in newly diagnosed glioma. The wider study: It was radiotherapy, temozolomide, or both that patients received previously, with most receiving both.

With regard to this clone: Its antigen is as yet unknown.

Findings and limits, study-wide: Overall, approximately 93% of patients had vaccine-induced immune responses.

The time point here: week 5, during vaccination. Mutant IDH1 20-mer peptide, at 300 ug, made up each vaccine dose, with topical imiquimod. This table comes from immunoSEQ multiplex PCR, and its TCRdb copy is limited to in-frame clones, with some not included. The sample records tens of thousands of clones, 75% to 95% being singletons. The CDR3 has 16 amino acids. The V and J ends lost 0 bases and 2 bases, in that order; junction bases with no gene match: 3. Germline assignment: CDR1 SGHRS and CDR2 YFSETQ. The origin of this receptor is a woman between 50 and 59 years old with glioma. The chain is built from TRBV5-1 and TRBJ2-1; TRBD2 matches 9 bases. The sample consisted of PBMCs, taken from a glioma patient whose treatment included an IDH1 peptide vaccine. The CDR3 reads CASSLGGGRAYNEQFF. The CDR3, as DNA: TGCGCCAGCAGCTTGGGGGGCGGGAGGGCCTACAATGAGCAGTTCTTC.